This TCR beta chain came from a study of T cell responses to AZD1222 COVID-19 vaccine. Germline loops: CDR1 SGDLS, CDR2 YYNGEE. Trimming took 2 bases from V and 6 from J, leaving 9 bases between them. The CDR3 is 13 residues long. The repertoire was sequenced with immunoSEQ multiplex PCR; TCRdb's copy has only in-frame clones and lacks some. This repertoire shows 100,000 to 150,000 clones, around 90% found once; its top ten account for approximately 1.1%. The starting material was peripheral blood, obtained 28 days after the second AZD1222 dose. J is TRBJ2-4 and V is TRBV9; D not certain. The origin of this receptor is an adult who received the AZD1222 COVID-19 vaccine. The CDR3 coding sequence is TGTGCCAGCAGCGTTGGTAGGGCAAACATTCAGTACTTC. Amino acid sequence: CASSVGRANIQYF.